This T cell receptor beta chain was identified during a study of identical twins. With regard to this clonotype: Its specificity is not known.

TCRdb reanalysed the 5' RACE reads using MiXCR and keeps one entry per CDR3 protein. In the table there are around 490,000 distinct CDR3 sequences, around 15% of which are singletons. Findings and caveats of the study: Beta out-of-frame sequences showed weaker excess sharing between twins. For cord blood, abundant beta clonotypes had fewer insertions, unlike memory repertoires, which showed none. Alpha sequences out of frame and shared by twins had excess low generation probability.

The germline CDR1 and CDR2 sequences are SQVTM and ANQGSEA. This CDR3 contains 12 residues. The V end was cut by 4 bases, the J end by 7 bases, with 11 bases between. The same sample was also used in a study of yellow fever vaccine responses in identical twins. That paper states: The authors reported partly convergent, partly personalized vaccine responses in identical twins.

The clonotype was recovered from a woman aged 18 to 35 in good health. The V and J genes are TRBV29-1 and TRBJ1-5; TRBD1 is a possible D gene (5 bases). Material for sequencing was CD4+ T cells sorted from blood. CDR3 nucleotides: TGCAGCGTTGCTTCCGGGACCCAGCCCCAGCATTTT. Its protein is CSVASGTQPQHF.